The 9 T cell receptor beta chains presented below share a single source sample, sequenced in a study of radiation and T cells in renal cell carcinoma. The treatment was: treatment-naive control, cytoreductive nephrectomy. Sequenced by immunoSEQ multiplex PCR; TCRdb stores in-frame clones only, minus some. The sample carries 13,000 or so clones, approximately 52% recorded once. Material: tumor tissue, obtained from a patient whose treatment was nephrectomy without radiotherapy. Receptors originate from a man aged 50 to 60 with renal cell carcinoma.

This clone was observed a single time. The chain recombines TRBV5-6 with TRBJ2-2; D not resolved. V shed 4 bases and J shed 6 bases, with 4 bases lying between them. The CDR3 loop spans 11 amino acids. The germline CDR1 and CDR2 sequences are SGHDT and YYEEEE. CDR3 region: CASSLPGELFF. For the CDR3, the DNA is TGTGCCAGCAGCCTCCCCGGGGAGCTGTTTTTT.

This clone was counted a single time. The chain links TRBV30 to TRBJ1-2, with unresolved D. The CDR3 consists of 15 residues. Per the germline V gene, CDR1 is GTSNPN and CDR2 is SVGIG (reference sequence). V lost 0 bases, J lost 4 bases, and 15 bases lay in between. CDR3 loop: CAWSVTVRETYGYTF. The CDR3 coding sequence is TGTGCCTGGAGTGTAACAGTGAGGGAAACCTATGGCTACACCTTC.

The chain couples TRBV9 to TRBJ1-1; 7 bases match TRBD1. This CDR3 has 14 residues. With V trimmed by 2 bases and J by 10 bases, 11 bases remained unmatched. Germline V gives CDR1 SGDLS, CDR2 YYNGEE. The DNA for the CDR3 is TGTGCCAGCAGCGTGAACCCCTTTCAGGGGGGAGCTTTCTTT. The encoded protein is CASSVNPFQGGAFF. Drawing the rest from reference TRBV9 and TRBJ1-1, the complete variable domain is DSGVTQTPKHLITATGQRVTLRCSPRSGDLSVYWYQQSLDQGLQFLIQYYNGEERAKGNILERFSAQQFPDLHSELNLSSLELGDSALYFCASSVNPFQGGAFFGQGTRLTVV.

This clone was counted a few times. The genes are TRBV23-1 and TRBJ1-6; 7 positions match TRBD1. TRBV23-1 has ORF status, its function being uncertain. V lost 0 bases, J lost 13 bases, and 15 bases stayed unmatched. This CDR3 is built from 17 residues. CDR3 sequence: CASSQSDTTGTTTPLHF. The CDR3 DNA reads as TGCGCCAGCAGTCAATCTGATACGACAGGGACCACAACCCCCCTCCACTTT.

The rearrangement uses TRBV5-1 and TRBJ1-2; 10 nucleotides match TRBD1. The V and J ends lost 3 bases and 8 bases, in that order; junction bases with no gene match: 10. The CDR3 has 15 amino acids. CDR1 and CDR2 from the germline V gene are SGHRS and YFSETQ. DNA of the CDR3: TGCGCCAGCAGCTCGCGGACAGGGGGATCGGGAGGCTACACCTTC. Residues: CASSSRTGGSGGYTF.

The rearrangement joins TRBV6-5 to TRBJ2-4; D gene ambiguous. Germline CDR1 and CDR2: MNHEY and SVGAGI. The V and J ends lost 1 base and 2 bases respectively, with 6 bases between them. CDR3 length: 14 residues. The CDR3 coding sequence is TGTGCCAGCAGTTACTTGAACTCCAAAAACATTCAGTACTTC. Its protein is CASSYLNSKNIQYF.

The chain combines TRBV5-1 with TRBJ1-5; no clear D. This CDR3 has 11 residues. Trimming cost V 3 bases and J 4 bases, with 2 bases left between them. Germline CDR1 reads SGHRS; CDR2 reads YFSETQ. The CDR3 DNA reads as TGCGCCAGCAGCTCGAATCAGCCCCAGCATTTT. It translates to CASSSNQPQHF. The whole variable domain, remainder taken from reference TRBV5-1 and TRBJ1-5, is KAGVTQTPRYLIKTRGQQVTLSCSPISGHRSVSWYQQTPGQGLQFLFEYFSETQRNKGNFPGRFSGRQFSNSRSEMNVSTLELGDSALYLCASSSNQPQHFGDGTRLSIL.

This chain joins TRBV5-8 and TRBJ1-5; D might be TRBD1 (5 bases). CDR1 and CDR2 (germline): SGHTS, YDEGEE. V lost 0 bases and J 5 bases, leaving 12 bases between the germline ends. The CDR3 extends over 15 amino acids. CDR3 protein: CASSLEGLGHQPQHF. DNA of the CDR3: TGTGCCAGCAGCTTGGAGGGGCTCGGCCATCAGCCCCAGCATTTT. Using reference TRBV5-8 and TRBJ1-5 for the parts outside the CDR3, the full variable domain is EAGVTQSPTHLIKTRGQQATLRCSPISGHTSVYWYQQALGLGLQFLLWYDEGEERNRGNFPPRFSGRQFPNYSSELNVNALELEDSALYLCASSLEGLGHQPQHFGDGTRLSIL.

The CDR3 DNA reads TGTGCCAGCAGCTTAGCGCTCGGAGGGTACACTTCCAATCAGCCCCAGCATTTT. This encodes CASSLALGGYTSNQPQHF. The chain couples TRBV11-2 to TRBJ1-5; D not resolved. There are 18 residues in the CDR3. Trimming shortened V by 1 base and J by 3 bases, and 19 bases separated the two germline ends. In germline, CDR1 is SGHAT, CDR2 FQNNGV.